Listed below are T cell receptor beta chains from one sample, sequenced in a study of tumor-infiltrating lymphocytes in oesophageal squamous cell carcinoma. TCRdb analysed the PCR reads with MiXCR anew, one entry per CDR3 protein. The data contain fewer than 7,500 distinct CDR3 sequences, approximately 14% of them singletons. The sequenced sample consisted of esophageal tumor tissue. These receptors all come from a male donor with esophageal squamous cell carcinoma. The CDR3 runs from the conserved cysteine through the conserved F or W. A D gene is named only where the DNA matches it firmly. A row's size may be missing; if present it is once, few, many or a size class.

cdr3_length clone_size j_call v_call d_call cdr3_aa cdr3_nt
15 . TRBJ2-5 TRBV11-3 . CASSIDLADYNEQYF TGTGCCAGCAGCATAGATCTGGCAGACTACAATGAGCAGTACTTC
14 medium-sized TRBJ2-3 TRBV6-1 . CASSGTTSTDTQYF TGTGCCAGCAGCGGGACGACTAGCACAGATACGCAGTATTTT
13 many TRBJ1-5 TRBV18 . CASSEGSNQPQHF TGTGCCAGCTCGGAGGGGAGCAATCAGCCCCAGCATTTT
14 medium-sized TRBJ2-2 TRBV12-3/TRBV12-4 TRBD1 CASSGTVNTGELFF TGTGCCAGCAGCGGGACAGTGAACACCGGGGAGCTGTTTTTT
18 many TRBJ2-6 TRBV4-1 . CASSHHLTGISGANVLTF TGCGCCAGCAGCCATCACCTGACAGGTATCTCTGGGGCCAACGTCCTGACTTTC
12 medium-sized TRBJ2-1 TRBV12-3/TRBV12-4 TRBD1 CASSSTGVEQFF TGTGCCAGCAGCTCTACAGGGGTTGAGCAGTTCTTC
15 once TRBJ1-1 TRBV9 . CASSAGSLGNTEAFF TGTGCCAGCAGCGCCGGATCCCTCGGAAACACTGAAGCTTTCTTT
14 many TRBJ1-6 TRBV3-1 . CASSPQSTGSPLHF TGTGCCAGCAGCCCCCAATCGACGGGTTCACCCCTCCACTTT
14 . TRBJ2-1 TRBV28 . CARNVPGAYNEQCF TGTGCCAGGAATGTACCGGGAGCCTACAATGAGCAGTGCTTC
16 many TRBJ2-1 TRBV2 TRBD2 CASSARTSGGYDEQFF TGTGCCAGCAGTGCACGGACTAGCGGGGGGTACGATGAGCAGTTCTTC
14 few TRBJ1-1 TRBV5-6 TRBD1 CASSTQGAGTEAFF TGTGCCAGCAGCACCCAGGGGGCTGGCACTGAAGCTTTCTTT
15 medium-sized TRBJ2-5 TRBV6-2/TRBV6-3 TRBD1 CASSYTSGGPETQYF TGTGCCAGCAGTTATACATCAGGGGGCCCAGAGACCCAGTACTTC
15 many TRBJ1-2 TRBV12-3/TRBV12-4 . CASSQSQGGTYGYTF TGTGCCAGCAGCCAGTCCCAGGGCGGAACCTATGGCTACACCTTC
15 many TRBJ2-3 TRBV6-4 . CASSKTGEATDTQYF TGTGCCAGCAGCAAAACAGGGGAGGCGACAGATACGCAGTATTTT
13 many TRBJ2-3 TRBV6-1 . CASRRDPTDTQYF TGTGCCAGCAGGAGGGATCCCACAGATACGCAGTATTTT
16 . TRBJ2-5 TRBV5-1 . CASSLRRGALQETQYF TGCGCCAGCAGCTTAAGGCGGGGCGCCCTCCAAGAGACCCAGTACTTC
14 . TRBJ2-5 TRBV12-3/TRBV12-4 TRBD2 CASTQPGGLETQYF TGTGCCAGCACTCAACCGGGGGGGCTAGAGACCCAGTACTTC
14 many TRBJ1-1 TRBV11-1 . CASSPGWGRTEAFF TGTGCCAGCAGCCCCGGCTGGGGGAGGACTGAAGCTTTCTTT
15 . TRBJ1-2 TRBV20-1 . CSASTVYHSGYGYTF TGCAGTGCTAGCACAGTTTACCATTCTGGGTATGGCTACACCTTC
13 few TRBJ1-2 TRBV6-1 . CASSPNRDYGYTF TGTGCCAGCAGTCCAAATAGAGACTATGGCTACACCTTC
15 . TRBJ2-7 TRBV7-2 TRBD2 CASSRAGGGYNEQYF TGTGCCAGCAGCCGAGCGGGGGGGGGCTACAATGAGCAGTACTTC
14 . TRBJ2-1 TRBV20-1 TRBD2 CSARGLAGFNEQFF TGCAGTGCTAGGGGACTAGCGGGCTTCAATGAGCAGTTCTTC
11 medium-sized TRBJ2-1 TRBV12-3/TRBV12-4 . CASSLRDEQFF TGTGCCAGCAGTTTAAGGGATGAGCAGTTCTTC
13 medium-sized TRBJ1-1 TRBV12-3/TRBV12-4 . CASTRTMNTEAFF TGTGCCAGCACTAGGACAATGAACACTGAAGCTTTCTTT
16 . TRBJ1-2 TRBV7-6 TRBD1 CPSSLVLDRGNYGYTF TGTCCCAGCAGCTTAGTTCTCGACAGGGGAAACTACGGCTACACCTTC
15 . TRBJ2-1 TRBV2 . CASSGMAGNQETQFF TGTGCCAGCAGCGGGATGGCGGGGAACCAAGAGACCCAGTTCTTC
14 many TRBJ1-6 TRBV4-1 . CASSPQIGESPLHF TGCGCCAGCAGCCCCCAAATCGGGGAATCACCCCTCCACTTT
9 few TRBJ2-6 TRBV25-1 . CASSTTGTF TGTGCCAGCAGTACAACCGGGACTTTC
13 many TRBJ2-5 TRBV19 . CASSTRRRETQYF TGTGCCAGTAGTACCCGCCGGAGAGAGACCCAGTACTTC
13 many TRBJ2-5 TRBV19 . CASSVRTSGEQYF TGTGCCAGTAGTGTACGGACTTCAGGAGAGCAGTACTTC
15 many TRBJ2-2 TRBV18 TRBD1 CASSSFPRGTGELFF TGTGCCAGCTCATCGTTCCCCAGGGGGACCGGGGAGCTGTTTTTT
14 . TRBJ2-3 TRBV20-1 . CSAPMRDGTDTQYF TGCAGCGCGCCAATGAGGGATGGCACAGATACGCAGTATTTT
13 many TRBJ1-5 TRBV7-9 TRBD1 CASSKTGNQPQHF TGTGCCAGCAGCAAGACAGGGAATCAGCCCCAGCATTTT
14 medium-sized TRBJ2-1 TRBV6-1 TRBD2 CASSLAGGRGEQFF TGTGCCAGCAGCTTAGCGGGGGGACGGGGTGAGCAGTTCTTC
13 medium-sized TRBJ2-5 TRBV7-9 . CASSLDRVKTQYF TGTGCCAGCAGCTTAGACAGGGTAAAGACCCAGTACTTC
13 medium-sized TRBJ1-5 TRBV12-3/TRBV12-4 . CASSLSGDQPQHF TGTGCCAGCAGTTTATCCGGGGATCAGCCCCAGCATTTT
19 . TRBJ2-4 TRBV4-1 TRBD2 CASSQVTSGGRGAKNIQYF TGCGCCAGCAGCCAAGTTACTAGCGGGGGGCGGGGAGCCAAAAACATTCAGTACTTC
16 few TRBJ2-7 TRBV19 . CASSPRRIGLIYEQYF TGTGCCAGTAGTCCGAGGAGGATCGGGCTGATCTACGAGCAGTACTTC
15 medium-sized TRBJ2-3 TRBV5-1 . CASSLQGHGTDTQYF TGCGCCAGCAGCTTGCAGGGGCACGGGACAGATACGCAGTATTTT
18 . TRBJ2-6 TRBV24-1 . CATSGMTGTFWYGYTFGF .
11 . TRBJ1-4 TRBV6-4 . CASGGGEKLFF TGTGCCAGCGGGGGGGGTGAAAAACTGTTTTTT
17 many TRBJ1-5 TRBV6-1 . CASSRLRSDGDNQPQHF TGTGCCAGCAGTCGACTCAGGTCGGACGGCGACAATCAGCCCCAGCATTTT
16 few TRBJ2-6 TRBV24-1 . CATSDPGQGLWLHLRF .
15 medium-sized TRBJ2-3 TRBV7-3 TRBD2 CASSDSGGARDTQYF TGTGCCAGCAGCGATAGCGGGGGGGCCAGGGATACGCAGTATTTT
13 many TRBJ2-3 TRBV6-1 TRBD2 CASTGGRTDTQYF TGTGCCAGCACGGGGGGGCGCACAGATACGCAGTATTTT
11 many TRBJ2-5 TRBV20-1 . CSARRVETQYF TGCAGTGCTAGAAGAGTAGAGACCCAGTACTTC
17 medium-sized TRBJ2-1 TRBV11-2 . CASSLGAGASSYNEQFF TGTGCCAGCAGCTTAGGGGCGGGGGCGAGCTCCTACAATGAGCAGTTCTTC
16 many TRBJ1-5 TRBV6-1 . CASKGSDTGSNQPQHF TGTGCCAGCAAGGGTTCTGATACAGGCAGCAATCAGCCCCAGCATTTT
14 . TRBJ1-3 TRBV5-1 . CASSLASGAGTIYF TGCGCCAGCAGCTTGGCCTCAGGGGCGGGGACCATATATTTT
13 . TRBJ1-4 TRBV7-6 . CASRAGENEKLFF TGTGCCAGCCGCGCCGGCGAAAATGAAAAACTGTTTTTT
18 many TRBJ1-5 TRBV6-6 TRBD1 CASSYGQVRLGGNQPQHF TGTGCCAGCAGTTACGGACAGGTTCGCCTCGGGGGCAATCAGCCCCAGCATTTT